The clone carrying this T cell receptor beta chain was detected a few times. The data stem from a study of blood T cell repertoires in COVID-19. Background on the study: Sources were T cells, B-cell-depleted T cells, or PBMCs; the material itself was cDNA or gDNA.

Repertoires were generated with immunoSEQ multiplex PCR, while TCRdb's copy carries only in-frame clones and drops some. The sample records tens of thousands of clones, roughly nine tenths being singletons. V lost 5 bases and J lost 4, with 11 bases in between. Germline lookup yields CDR1 SEHNR and CDR2 FQNEAQ (reference sequence). There are 13 residues in the CDR3. The sequence was collected from a man aged 55 to 70 with COVID-19, enrolled during active disease. What was sequenced was peripheral blood. The rearrangement joins TRBV7-9 to TRBJ1-1, with D possibly TRBD1 on 6 matching bases. CDR3 coding DNA: TGTGCCAGCAGCCTCAACAGGGCCACTGAAGCTTTCTTT. Translating it yields CASSLNRATEAFF.